Listed below are T cell receptor beta chains from one sample, sequenced in a study of T cell responses to AZD1222 COVID-19 vaccine. TCRdb's copy holds only in-frame clones and misses some; the assay was immunoSEQ multiplex PCR. The profile shows more than 150,000 clones, about nine tenths of them singletons. The sample here was peripheral blood, taken 28 days after the second AZD1222 dose. Receptors originate from an adult who received the AZD1222 COVID-19 vaccine. Each CDR3 is given with its conserved first and last residue. Each record gives: CDR3 length, J gene, clone size, V gene, D gene, CDR3 protein, CDR3 DNA. The D gene is left open where the match is weak. Size values are once, few and many counts, or a class for expanded clones, and some rows have none.

>18|TRBJ2-3|NA|TRBV28|TRBD2
CASTALAGTSDSTDTQYF
TGTGCCAGCACCGCTCTAGCGGGAACATCCGATAGCACAGATACGCAGTATTTT
>13|TRBJ2-2|NA|TRBV5-1|NA
CASSYTNTGELFF
TGCGCCAGCAGCTATACGAACACCGGGGAGCTGTTTTTT
>11|TRBJ2-2|once|TRBV27|NA
CASRYTGELFF
TGTGCCAGCAGATACACCGGGGAGCTGTTTTTT
>13|TRBJ2-2|NA|TRBV27|NA
CASSFRSTGELFF
TGTGCCAGCAGTTTCAGGTCTACCGGGGAGCTGTTTTTT
>14|TRBJ1-6|NA|TRBV14|NA
CASSQDRVTSPLHF
TGTGCCAGCAGCCAAGATCGGGTCACCTCACCCCTCCACTTT
>18|TRBJ2-6|NA|TRBV11-2|TRBD1
CASSPTGGGPSGANVLTF
TGTGCCAGCAGCCCGACAGGGGGGGGGCCCTCTGGGGCCAACGTCCTGACTTTC
>15|TRBJ1-4|once|TRBV5-1|TRBD1
CASSEQGGRAEKLFF
TGCGCCAGCTCGGAGCAAGGGGGCAGGGCTGAAAAACTGTTTTTT
>16|TRBJ1-5|NA|TRBV5-1|TRBD1
CASSLEGGGAGQPQHF
TGCGCCAGCAGCTTGGAAGGAGGGGGCGCGGGTCAGCCCCAGCATTTT
>14|TRBJ1-4|NA|TRBV5-4|NA
CASSPGGPNEKLFF
TGTGCCAGCAGCCCGGGGGGTCCTAATGAAAAACTGTTTTTT
>15|TRBJ2-1|NA|TRBV2|TRBD2
CASSPLAGASDEQFF
TGTGCCAGCAGCCCGCTTGCGGGAGCTTCGGACGAGCAGTTCTTC
>15|TRBJ1-2|NA|TRBV15|TRBD1
CATSRAGTGSYGYTF
TGTGCCACCAGCAGAGCCGGGACAGGGAGTTATGGCTACACCTTC
>15|TRBJ1-3|NA|TRBV27|NA
CASKLTGVPGNTIYF
TGTGCCAGCAAGCTAACAGGAGTACCTGGAAACACCATATATTTT
>13|TRBJ2-1|NA|TRBV7-2|TRBD1
CASSFQGVDEQFF
TGTGCCAGCAGCTTCCAGGGGGTCGATGAGCAGTTCTTC
>13|TRBJ2-7|NA|TRBV7-2|TRBD1
CASTKDRESEQYF
TGTGCCAGCACTAAGGACAGGGAGAGCGAGCAGTACTTC
>12|TRBJ1-4|NA|TRBV19|TRBD1
CASRDRGEKLFF
TGTGCCAGTAGGGACAGGGGTGAAAAACTGTTTTTT
>16|TRBJ2-5|NA|TRBV7-6|NA
CASSQRGTVLQETQYF
TGTGCCAGCAGTCAAAGGGGGACTGTACTACAAGAGACCCAGTACTTC
>15|TRBJ2-5|NA|TRBV7-7|NA
CASSFRTTVGETQYF
TGTGCCAGCAGCTTCCGCACGACCGTCGGGGAGACCCAGTACTTC
>17|TRBJ1-3|NA|TRBV7-2|NA
CASSLNSPGTGGNTIYF
TGTGCCAGCAGCCTCAACTCTCCTGGGACCGGCGGAAACACCATATATTTT
>15|TRBJ1-3|NA|TRBV28|NA
CASSLGAEGRNTIYF
TGTGCCAGCAGTTTAGGGGCGGAAGGTAGAAACACCATATATTTT
>14|TRBJ1-6|NA|TRBV6-5|NA
CASNPTGVNSPLHF
TGTGCCAGCAACCCGACAGGAGTTAATTCACCCCTCCACTTT
>20|TRBJ2-7|NA|TRBV16|NA
CASSVIFGKKRLRTTGEQYF
TGTGCCAGCAGCGTAATCTTCGGGAAGAAGAGACTCAGGACTACTGGGGAGCAGTACTTC
>16|TRBJ1-5|NA|TRBV4-3|NA
CASSQDAGGGNQPQHF
TGCGCCAGCAGCCAAGATGCCGGGGGCGGCAATCAGCCCCAGCATTTT
>16|TRBJ2-2|NA|TRBV7-9|NA
CASNHYEGLGTGELFF
TGTGCCAGCAATCACTATGAAGGTTTGGGCACCGGGGAGCTGTTTTTT
>13|TRBJ1-5|NA|TRBV3-1/TRBV3-2|TRBD1
CASSLGWTGSQHF
TGTGCCAGCAGCCTCGGCTGGACAGGGTCCCAGCATTTT
>15|TRBJ2-7|NA|TRBV6-5|TRBD2
CASRYSGTSTYEQYF
TGTGCCAGCAGGTACTCCGGGACTAGCACATACGAGCAGTACTTC
>15|TRBJ2-3|NA|TRBV10-1|TRBD1
CASRTGQGNTDTQYF
TGCGCCAGCAGGACGGGACAGGGGAACACAGATACGCAGTATTTT
>16|TRBJ1-3|NA|TRBV6-5|NA
CASSYSTPDSGNTIYF
TGTGCCAGCAGTTACTCGACGCCGGACTCTGGAAACACCATATATTTT
>18|TRBJ1-4|NA|TRBV4-3|NA
CASSQGWGQTGSDEKLFF
TGCGCCAGCAGCCAAGGCTGGGGCCAAACAGGGTCCGATGAAAAACTGTTTTTT
>12|TRBJ1-2|NA|TRBV6-5|NA
CASKSANYGYTF
TGTGCCAGCAAGTCAGCCAACTATGGCTACACCTTC
>15|TRBJ2-7|NA|TRBV15|NA
CATSRDPGSSYEQYF
TGTGCCACCAGCAGAGATCCGGGCAGCTCCTACGAGCAGTACTTC
>11|TRBJ1-1|NA|TRBV20-1|NA
CSASWNTEAFF
TGCAGTGCTAGCTGGAACACTGAAGCTTTCTTT
>14|TRBJ2-5|NA|TRBV7-9|NA
CASRQDSVQETQYF
TGTGCCAGCAGGCAAGACAGCGTCCAAGAGACCCAGTACTTC
>15|TRBJ2-7|NA|TRBV5-4|TRBD2
CASSPGTSGVYEQYF
TGTGCCAGCAGCCCAGGGACTAGCGGGGTCTACGAGCAGTACTTC
>15|TRBJ1-1|NA|TRBV6-1|NA
CASSERWLGNTEAFF
TGTGCCAGCAGTGAACGGTGGTTGGGGAACACTGAAGCTTTCTTT
>17|TRBJ1-2|NA|TRBV28|NA
CASSLSGGVYTNYGYTF
TGTGCCAGCAGTTTAAGCGGAGGGGTATATACTAACTATGGCTACACCTTC
>18|TRBJ1-4|NA|TRBV4-3|TRBD1
CASSHRPLLTGTNEKLFF
TGCGCCAGCAGCCATCGCCCCCTACTGACAGGGACTAATGAAAAACTGTTTTTT
>15|TRBJ1-5|NA|TRBV4-2|NA
CASSQEQGSNQPQHF
TGTGCCAGCAGCCAAGAACAGGGAAGCAATCAGCCCCAGCATTTT
>12|TRBJ1-1|once|TRBV27|NA
CASSHRDSEAFF
TGTGCCAGCAGTCACCGGGACTCTGAAGCTTTCTTT
>15|TRBJ2-2|NA|TRBV3-1/TRBV3-2|NA
CASSHRLWETGELFF
TGTGCCAGCAGCCACAGGCTTTGGGAGACCGGGGAGCTGTTTTTT
>17|TRBJ1-6|NA|TRBV5-3|NA
CARSFGCGAKDNSPLHF
TGTGCCAGAAGCTTCGGATGTGGGGCAAAGGATAATTCACCCCTCCACTTT
>15|TRBJ2-7|once|TRBV3-1/TRBV3-2|TRBD2
CASSQDSSGIREQYF
TGTGCCAGCAGCCAAGATTCAAGCGGGATTAGGGAGCAGTACTTC
>13|TRBJ1-2|NA|TRBV7-9|NA
CASSLDGNYGYTF
TGTGCCAGCAGCTTAGACGGGAACTATGGCTACACCTTC
>16|TRBJ2-5|once|TRBV7-8|TRBD2
CASSPRTSGGVETQYF
TGTGCCAGCAGCCCGCGGACTAGCGGGGGGGTAGAGACCCAGTACTTC
>16|TRBJ2-1|NA|TRBV2|NA
CASSVKAGSSYNEQFF
TGTGCCAGCAGTGTTAAGGCGGGGAGCTCCTACAATGAGCAGTTCTTC
>15|TRBJ1-5|NA|TRBV15|NA
CATSRDRAWGQPQHF
TGTGCCACCAGCAGAGATCGGGCCTGGGGTCAGCCCCAGCATTTT
>13|TRBJ1-1|once|TRBV7-2|NA
CASSFSWDTEAFF
TGTGCCAGCAGCTTCTCTTGGGACACTGAAGCTTTCTTT
>11|TRBJ2-1|NA|TRBV7-3|NA
CASSLKGEQFF
TGTGCCAGCAGCCTAAAGGGTGAGCAGTTCTTC
>16|TRBJ1-5|NA|TRBV4-2|NA
CASSQEAGLGNQPQHF
TGTGCCAGCAGCCAAGAAGCAGGGTTAGGCAATCAGCCCCAGCATTTT
>13|TRBJ2-1|few|TRBV12-5|NA
CASGPTWNNEQFF
TGTGCTAGTGGCCCCACTTGGAACAATGAGCAGTTCTTC
>16|TRBJ1-2|few|TRBV5-4|TRBD1
CASSKAGTGESRGYTF
TGTGCCAGCAGCAAAGCCGGGACAGGGGAAAGTAGGGGCTACACCTTC
>15|TRBJ1-3|NA|TRBV5-5|NA
CASSLGGGSGNTIYF
TGTGCCAGCAGCTTAGGGGGAGGTTCTGGAAACACCATATATTTT
>13|TRBJ1-4|NA|TRBV7-2|NA
CASSLNTNEKLFF
TGTGCCAGCAGCTTGAATACTAATGAAAAACTGTTTTTT
>14|TRBJ2-1|NA|TRBV18|NA
CASSPEHSYNEQFF
TGTGCCAGCTCACCAGAGCACTCCTACAATGAGCAGTTCTTC
>12|TRBJ1-5|NA|TRBV29-1|NA
CSAGGGDQPQHF
TGCAGCGCGGGAGGGGGGGATCAGCCCCAGCATTTT
>14|TRBJ2-5|NA|TRBV6-2/TRBV6-3|NA
CASSYYSEEETQYF
TGTGCCAGCAGTTACTATTCGGAGGAAGAGACCCAGTACTTC
>14|TRBJ2-1|NA|TRBV5-1|TRBD1
CASSPVQGAPALFF
TGCGCCAGCAGCCCGGTACAGGGGGCCCCCGCTCTCTTCTTC
>15|TRBJ2-7|NA|TRBV7-6|TRBD2
CASRPTSGSHNEQYF
TGTGCCAGCAGACCAACTAGCGGGAGTCATAACGAGCAGTACTTC